The clone carrying this TCR beta chain was counted between two and nine times. CDR3 length equals 15 residues. J lost 3 bases, V lost 7 bases, and 6 bases had no gene match. The V gene's germline CDR1 is MNHNS and CDR2 SASEGT. The data were taken from a study of CD4 and CD8 cells across lung adenocarcinoma regions. One entry per CDR3 protein, called by TCRdb with MiXCR from the PCR reads. Altogether 3,000 to 4,000 distinct CDR3 sequences are present, 55% to 70% being singletons, with the ten largest covering less than 20%. The V and J genes are TRBV6-1 and TRBJ2-1, with TRBD2 matching over 10 bases. The material sequenced was CD4+ T cells from the margin of a lung tumor. This TCR derives from a male donor with lung adenocarcinoma. The CD4 and CD8 labels of this study may be unreliable. CDR3: CASTPASGGYNEQFF. CDR3 coding DNA: TGTGCCAGCACCCCAGCTAGCGGGGGCTACAATGAGCAGTTCTTC.